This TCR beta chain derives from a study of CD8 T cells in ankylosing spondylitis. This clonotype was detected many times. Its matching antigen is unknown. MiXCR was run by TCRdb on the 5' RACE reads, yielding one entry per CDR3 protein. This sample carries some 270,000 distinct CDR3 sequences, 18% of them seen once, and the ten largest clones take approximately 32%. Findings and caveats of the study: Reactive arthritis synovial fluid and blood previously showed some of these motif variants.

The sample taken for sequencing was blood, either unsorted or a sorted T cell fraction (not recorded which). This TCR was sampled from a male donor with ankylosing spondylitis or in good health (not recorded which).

CDR3 sequence reads: CAISETDVKGKANYGYTF. The CDR3 DNA reads TGTGCCATCAGCGAAACTGACGTGAAGGGGAAAGCTAACTATGGCTACACCTTC. The rearrangement joins TRBV10-3 to TRBJ1-2; TRBD1 is a possible D gene (5 bases). The CDR3 has 18 residues. Germline-derived CDR1 and CDR2 are ENHRY and SYGVKD. The ends were cut back, 6 bases at V and 0 bases at J, with 23 bases in the middle.